This entry describes one T cell receptor beta chain. The target antigen is unknown. V was shortened by 8 bases and J by 8 bases, with 13 bases between the two germline ends. CDR1 and CDR2 from the germline V gene are SNHLY and FYNNEI. The CDR3 totals 12 residues. The data are from a study of blood T cells in healthy people across ages. General study results and limits: Since the PBMCs were unsorted, naive and antigen-experienced cells could not be conclusively compared.

A second PCR of about 7 to 12 cycles used a sample-barcoded 5' primer and a J-beta primer mix. Each cDNA was tagged by a template-switch adaptor containing 12 random nucleotides. All samples gave at least 2.5 million CDR3-containing paired-end reads. TCRdb reprocessed the 5' RACE reads with MiXCR, giving one entry per CDR3 protein. The sample has almost 550,000 distinct CDR3 sequences; more than 20% are singletons. These data were likewise used in another study, on T cells of mothers and their children. That source reports: A second PCR was performed with the M1S primer. This primer added sample barcodes and 2-4 random nucleotides.

The rearrangement links TRBV2 to TRBJ2-1; D gene unclear. This TCR was sampled from a boy younger than 18 in good health. The sample consisted of blood. CDR3: CASRPRVDEQFF. The CDR3 bases are TGTGCCAGCCGTCCACGGGTCGATGAGCAGTTCTTC.